The rows below give T cell receptor beta chains drawn from one sample of a study of neoadjuvant anti-PD-1 for oral cavity cancer. TCRdb keeps only in-frame clones here, not all; method: immunoSEQ multiplex PCR. The sample carries about 37,000 clones, 30% to 40% recorded once. Sequences were derived from tumor tissue, sampled after nivolumab (anti-PD-1) treatment. Receptors were obtained from a person between 40 and 80 years old with oral cavity squamous cell carcinoma. The CDR3 runs from the conserved cysteine through the conserved F or W.

CDR3aa: CASSAGHLTNTGELFF; v_gene: TRBV5-1; j_gene: TRBJ2-2
CDR3aa: CASSEQGSHYGYTF; v_gene: TRBV6-1; j_gene: TRBJ1-2
CDR3aa: CASSARTATNEKLFF; v_gene: TRBV5-1; j_gene: TRBJ1-4
CDR3aa: CSVVGLAGGHGETQYF; v_gene: TRBV29-1; j_gene: TRBJ2-5
CDR3aa: CASSFSGANVLTF; v_gene: TRBV7-9; j_gene: TRBJ2-6
CDR3aa: CASTVRVGGGYEQYF; v_gene: TRBV6-1; j_gene: TRBJ2-7
CDR3aa: CASKMGTGNTGELFF; v_gene: TRBV5-4; j_gene: TRBJ2-2
CDR3aa: CASSTRLAGGQETQYF; v_gene: TRBV5-1; j_gene: TRBJ2-5
CDR3aa: CASSSNTGLLKTQYF; v_gene: TRBV9; j_gene: TRBJ2-5
CDR3aa: CASSLTGGPGGGRETQYF; v_gene: TRBV5-6; j_gene: TRBJ2-5
CDR3aa: CASSPSSGGLAKNIQYF; v_gene: TRBV11-2; j_gene: TRBJ2-4
CDR3aa: CASSNLGGTGELFF; v_gene: TRBV7-8; j_gene: TRBJ2-2
CDR3aa: CSVEGGRTEAFF; v_gene: TRBV29-1; j_gene: TRBJ1-1
CDR3aa: CAWSEKGLADYEQYF; v_gene: TRBV30; j_gene: TRBJ2-7
CDR3aa: CASSEVTGGPYEQYF; v_gene: TRBV25-1; j_gene: TRBJ2-7
CDR3aa: CASHDGAGYTF; v_gene: TRBV6-5; j_gene: TRBJ1-2
CDR3aa: CASSLGQPHTEAFF; v_gene: TRBV7-9; j_gene: TRBJ1-1
CDR3aa: CASSQPRGRSSYEQYF; v_gene: TRBV7-9; j_gene: TRBJ2-7
CDR3aa: CASSQERGELYGYTF; v_gene: TRBV4-1; j_gene: TRBJ1-2
CDR3aa: CASRNLGVLETQYF; v_gene: TRBV28; j_gene: TRBJ2-5
CDR3aa: CASVASGTDTQYF; v_gene: TRBV7-7; j_gene: TRBJ2-3
CDR3aa: CASSFGNDQPQHF; v_gene: TRBV5-8; j_gene: TRBJ1-5
CDR3aa: CASSDIEWARYEQYF; v_gene: TRBV6-1; j_gene: TRBJ2-7
CDR3aa: CASSLWGSGSYEQYF; v_gene: TRBV5-1; j_gene: TRBJ2-7
CDR3aa: CASSTLGEQYF; v_gene: TRBV19; j_gene: TRBJ2-7
CDR3aa: CASSLETGFTDTQYF; v_gene: TRBV5-1; j_gene: TRBJ2-3
CDR3aa: CASSLVTSGGTDTQYF; v_gene: TRBV11-1; j_gene: TRBJ2-3
CDR3aa: CASSGSMDSGNTIYF; v_gene: TRBV6-6; j_gene: TRBJ1-3
CDR3aa: CASSIGVALGLNEQFF; v_gene: TRBV11-2; j_gene: TRBJ2-1
CDR3aa: CASSATGQGVFWEKLFF; v_gene: TRBV12-1; j_gene: TRBJ1-4
CDR3aa: CASSPDHPRELFF; v_gene: TRBV5-1; j_gene: TRBJ2-2
CDR3aa: CASSPQGNTEAFF; v_gene: TRBV2; j_gene: TRBJ1-1
CDR3aa: CASSFGVGSNQPQHF; v_gene: TRBV7-8; j_gene: TRBJ1-5
CDR3aa: CASSQGGVYNEQFF; v_gene: TRBV4-2; j_gene: TRBJ2-1
CDR3aa: CANPGHTYEQYF; v_gene: TRBV25-1; j_gene: TRBJ2-7
CDR3aa: CASGRRREKLFF; v_gene: TRBV28; j_gene: TRBJ1-4
CDR3aa: CASSLQIDRRISQPQHF; v_gene: TRBV7-8; j_gene: TRBJ1-5
CDR3aa: CAISPDRDGSKLFF; v_gene: TRBV10-3; j_gene: TRBJ1-4
CDR3aa: CASSPTGGAREQYF; v_gene: TRBV6-5; j_gene: TRBJ2-7
CDR3aa: CASSLMTGTGNTIYF; v_gene: TRBV28; j_gene: TRBJ1-3
CDR3aa: CASSLAGRDTEAFF; v_gene: TRBV28; j_gene: TRBJ1-1
CDR3aa: CASSYNDRVGTEAFF; v_gene: TRBV6-5; j_gene: TRBJ1-1
CDR3aa: CASRPGTGEPQPQHF; v_gene: TRBV6-5; j_gene: TRBJ1-5
CDR3aa: CASSPTDYYGYTF; v_gene: TRBV5-4; j_gene: TRBJ1-2
CDR3aa: CASSPNGGTSYEQYF; v_gene: TRBV18; j_gene: TRBJ2-7
CDR3aa: CASSLTQGSSGNTIYF; v_gene: TRBV6-6; j_gene: TRBJ1-3
CDR3aa: CASSLVGPATEAFF; v_gene: TRBV7-9; j_gene: TRBJ1-1